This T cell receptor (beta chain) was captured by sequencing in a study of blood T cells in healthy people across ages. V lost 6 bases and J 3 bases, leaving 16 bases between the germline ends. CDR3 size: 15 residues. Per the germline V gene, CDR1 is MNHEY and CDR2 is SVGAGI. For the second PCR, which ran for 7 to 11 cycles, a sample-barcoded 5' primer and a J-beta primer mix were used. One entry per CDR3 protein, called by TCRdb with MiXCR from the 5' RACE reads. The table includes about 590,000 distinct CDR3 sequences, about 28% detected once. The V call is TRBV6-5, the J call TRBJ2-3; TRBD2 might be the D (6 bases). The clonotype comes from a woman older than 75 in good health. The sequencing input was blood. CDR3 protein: CASRDGGSGTDTQYF. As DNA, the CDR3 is TGTGCCAGCAGAGACGGGGGTTCGGGGACAGATACGCAGTATTTT.